These 26 T cell receptor beta chains originate from one sample sequenced in a study of cytomegalovirus exposure and HLA in healthy donors. Clones were sequenced by immunoSEQ multiplex PCR, and TCRdb holds only the in-frame ones, with some missing. The sample includes tens of thousands of clones, about 94% of them seen just once. Material for sequencing was PBMCs. The receptors stem from a young man in good health and CMV-seropositive.

This clone was seen only a few times. This chain connects TRBV15 to TRBJ2-7; D is possibly TRBD1 (6 bases). The germline V gene has CDR1 LNHNV and CDR2 YYDKDF (reference sequence). CDR3 size: 14 residues. Trimming shortened V by 3 bases and J by 0 bases, and 9 bases separated the two germline ends. In DNA, the CDR3 is TGTGCCACCAGCAGCCGGGACAACTCCTACGAGCAGTACTTC. This translates into CATSSRDNSYEQYF.

This chain connects TRBV4-3 to TRBJ2-1; 7 bases align to TRBD2. The CDR3 sequence is 16 residues long. Per the germline V gene, CDR1 is LGHNA and CDR2 is YSLEER. After removal of 2 bases from V and 1 base from J, the junction contained 5 bases not matched to a gene. This chain's CDR3 is CASSQFAGESYNEQFF. CDR3 DNA: TGCGCCAGCAGCCAATTTGCGGGAGAGTCCTACAATGAGCAGTTCTTC.

The V call is TRBV19, the J call TRBJ2-1; 7 bases fit TRBD1. V lost 9 bases to trimming and J lost 4 bases; unmatched junction nucleotides: 6. This CDR3 contains 13 residues. CDR1 is LNHDA, CDR2 SQIVND, per germline (reference sequence). The CDR3 loop is CASRKGAYNEQFF. In nucleotides, the CDR3 is TGTGCCAGCCGCAAGGGGGCATACAATGAGCAGTTCTTC.

The rearrangement links TRBV19 to TRBJ2-1; 12 bases fit TRBD2. Germline CDR1 and CDR2: LNHDA and SQIVND (reference sequence). The J segment lost 1 base and the V segment lost 6 bases, leaving 4 bases of the junction unmatched. There are 16 residues in the CDR3. CDR3 protein: CASSRTSGDSYNEQFF. CDR3 DNA: TGTGCCAGTAGCAGGACTAGCGGGGATTCCTACAATGAGCAGTTCTTC.

The rearrangement uses TRBV6-1 and TRBJ1-5; D unclear. Per germline, CDR1 MNHNS and CDR2 SASEGT. The CDR3 spans 13 residues. V gave up 6 bases and J gave up 0 bases, with 6 bases separating them. CDR3 sequence (DNA): TGTGCCAGCAGCTATGATAGCAATCAGCCCCAGCATTTT. Translating it yields CASSYDSNQPQHF.

This chain uses TRBV7-9 with TRBJ1-2, with D maybe TRBD1 (6 bases). Trimming left V 4 bases short and J 3 bases short, with 18 bases between. Germline-derived CDR1 and CDR2 are SEHNR and FQNEAQ (reference sequence). The CDR3 length is 16 residues. The CDR3 spells CASSSGTSRPYYGYTF. For the CDR3, the DNA is TGTGCCAGCAGCTCCGGGACATCCCGCCCCTACTATGGCTACACCTTC.

This chain connects TRBV7-2 to TRBJ2-3; 12 nucleotides agree with TRBD2. V shed 2 bases and J 2 bases; nucleotides not matched to a gene: 2. CDR1 and CDR2 from the germline V gene are SGHTA and FQGNSA. The CDR3 loop spans 16 amino acids. This CDR3 is CASSLLAGGNTDTQYF. The CDR3 nucleotides are TGTGCCAGCAGCTTACTAGCGGGAGGGAACACAGATACGCAGTATTTT.

The chain is built from TRBV2 and TRBJ2-6, with D possibly being TRBD1 (6 bases). The germline gives CDR1 SNHLY, CDR2 FYNNEI. The CDR3 covers 15 residues. The germline V and J ends were trimmed by 3 bases and 4 bases, with 10 bases remaining between them. The CDR3 protein is CASSDRGTGANVLTF. The CDR3 nucleotides are TGTGCCAGCAGTGATAGGGGGACCGGGGCCAACGTCCTGACTTTC.

The chain recombines TRBV5-1 with TRBJ2-1; 9 bases match TRBD1. Germline CDR1 and CDR2: SGHRS and YFSETQ. The V segment lost 3 bases and the J segment 2 bases; nucleotides outside the gene matches: 6. The CDR3 covers 16 residues. The CDR3 loop reads CASSSGQGVPYNEQFF. CDR3 coding DNA: TGCGCCAGCAGCTCGGGACAGGGAGTCCCCTACAATGAGCAGTTCTTC.

J is TRBJ2-7 and V is TRBV4-3, with D uncertain. V was clipped by 2 bases and J by 6 bases, with 14 bases between them. Germline lookup yields CDR1 LGHNA and CDR2 YSLEER. The length of the CDR3 is 14 residues. As DNA, the CDR3 is TGCGCCAGCAGCCAATCTCCGGGTTTAAGCGAGCAGTACTTC. Its protein is CASSQSPGLSEQYF.

V usage is TRBV7-2 and J usage is TRBJ2-3, with 8 bases identical to TRBD2. Germline-derived CDR1 and CDR2 are SGHTA and FQGNSA. This CDR3 contains 16 residues. With V trimmed by 2 bases and J by 4 bases, 8 bases remained unmatched. The DNA of the CDR3 is TGTGCCAGCAGCTTATTCGCGGGAGGAGTATCAGATACGCAGTATTTT. Its translation is CASSLFAGGVSDTQYF.

The rearrangement uses TRBV28 and TRBJ2-2, with TRBD1 identical over 9 bases. This CDR3 is 16 amino acids long. Trimming cost V 5 bases and J 7 bases; bases outside gene matches: 11. CDR1 is MDHEN and CDR2 is SYDVKM in the germline V gene. Written as DNA, the CDR3 is TGTGCCAGCAGTCTGACCGGGACAGGGATGGTCGGGGAGCTGTTTTTT. It specifies CASSLTGTGMVGELFF.

J is TRBJ2-2 and V is TRBV10-1, with 7 bases fitting TRBD2. Germline lookup yields CDR1 WNHNN and CDR2 SYGVQD (reference sequence). This CDR3 comprises 15 residues. The ends lost 5 bases at V and 4 bases at J; junction bases unmatched: 7. CDR3 protein: CASSPEGGTTGELFF. The CDR3 DNA reads as TGCGCCAGCAGTCCGGAGGGAGGGACCACCGGGGAGCTGTTTTTT.

J is TRBJ2-3 and V is TRBV4-3; tentative D call: TRBD1 (5 bases). CDR1 and CDR2 (germline): LGHNA, YSLEER. CDR3 size: 15 residues. Trimming shortened V by 0 bases and J by 5 bases, and 12 bases separated the two germline ends. The CDR3 DNA is TGCGCCAGCAGCCAAGAGGTGGGGCAGAGAGATACGCAGTATTTT. Protein sequence: CASSQEVGQRDTQYF.

This clone was observed a single time. The chain has TRBV19 and TRBJ2-1, with TRBD2 matching 10 bases. The CDR3 has 16 residues. Germline V lookup: CDR1 LNHDA, CDR2 SQIVND (reference sequence). V lost 4 bases and J lost 5; bases outside the gene matches: 8. The CDR3: CASSRLAGEGNNEQFF. CDR3 nucleotides: TGTGCCAGTAGTAGGCTAGCGGGAGAGGGAAACAATGAGCAGTTCTTC.

The gene calls are TRBV10-1 and TRBJ1-4; D ambiguous. Between the trimmed V and J ends, which lost 1 base and 7 bases, there was a span of 4 bases. Germline V lookup: CDR1 WNHNN, CDR2 SYGVQD (reference sequence). The CDR3 has 12 amino acids. CDR3 residues: CASSELIEKLFF. The DNA of the CDR3 is TGCGCCAGCAGTGAGTTAATTGAAAAACTGTTTTTT.

The CDR3 sequence: CASSSTENTGELFF. The CDR3 DNA is TGTGCCAGCAGTTCAACAGAGAACACCGGGGAGCTGTTTTTT. This chain links TRBV11-1 with TRBJ2-2; D not resolved. The CDR3 is 14 amino acids. Germline V gives CDR1 SGHAT, CDR2 FQDESV (reference sequence). Trimming left V 6 bases short and J 1 base short, with 9 bases between.

In this sample, this clone turned up once. The chain employs TRBV28 and TRBJ2-1; tentatively, D is TRBD2 (6 bases). The germline V gene has CDR1 MDHEN and CDR2 SYDVKM. Trimming pared 3 bases from V and 10 bases from J, leaving 10 bases between. The CDR3 totals 12 residues. As DNA, the CDR3 is TGTGCCAGCAGTTTTCCGCGGGGCGAGCAGTTCTTC. Encoded protein: CASSFPRGEQFF.

This clone was counted once. The chain is built from TRBV5-6 and TRBJ1-1; no clear D gene. V shed 6 bases and J shed 4 bases, with 13 bases lying between them. The CDR3 has 13 amino acids. CDR1 and CDR2 (germline): SGHDT, YYEEEE. CDR3 nucleotides: TGTGCCAGCAACCGGGTTAGCGGCACTGAAGCTTTCTTT. This encodes CASNRVSGTEAFF. The full variable domain, completed using reference TRBV5-6 and TRBJ1-1, is DAGVTQSPTHLIKTRGQQVTLRCSPKSGHDTVSWYQQALGQGPQFIFQYYEEEERQRGNFPDRFSGHQFPNYSSELNVNALLLGDSALYLCASNRVSGTEAFFGQGTRLTVV.

This clone is a singleton in its sample. The chain combines TRBV19 with TRBJ1-2; 9 positions agree with TRBD1. J lost 4 bases, V lost 7 bases, and 7 bases had no gene match. The CDR3 covers 14 residues. Germline CDR1 LNHDA, CDR2 SQIVND (reference sequence). CDR3 sequence (DNA): TGTGCCAGTATGAGGGGACAGGGCTCCTATGGCTACACCTTC. This gives the protein CASMRGQGSYGYTF.

The chain employs TRBV5-1 and TRBJ2-2; the match to TRBD2 covers 7 bases. Germline-derived CDR1 and CDR2 are SGHRS and YFSETQ. V trimming: 0 bases; J trimming: 1 base; junction bases outside the gene matches: 0. The CDR3 is made up of 15 amino acids. The DNA of the CDR3 is TGCGCCAGCAGCTTGGCGGGAGGGAACACCGGGGAGCTGTTTTTT. Translating it yields CASSLAGGNTGELFF.

On this clone: Other DNA sequences within the sample encode an identical CDR3. The V and J genes are TRBV30 and TRBJ2-7; 12 bases align to TRBD1. CDR1 GTSNPN and CDR2 SVGIG come from the germline V gene (reference sequence). Trimming took 0 bases from V and 1 from J; bases not matched to a gene: 4. This CDR3 has 16 amino acids. The CDR3 nucleotides read TGTGCCTGGAGTGTACTGGGACAGGGGGCTTCCTACGAGCAGTACTTC. This translates into CAWSVLGQGASYEQYF.

This chain links TRBV27 with TRBJ2-7; D is possibly TRBD2 (6 bases). The ends were cut back, 0 bases at V and 3 bases at J, with 15 bases in the middle. The CDR3 has 16 residues. Germline V gene lookup returns CDR1 MNHEY and CDR2 SMNVEV (reference sequence). CDR3 bases: TGTGCCAGCAGTTTATCCAACGGGAGCCCCGGCTACGAGCAGTACTTC. Protein: CASSLSNGSPGYEQYF.

This clone was detected once. In nucleotides, the CDR3 is TGTGCCAGCAGTCCCCCCCGTCGCCAAGGGGCCCAGCATTTT. It translates to CASSPPRRQGAQHF. The chain couples TRBV6-5 to TRBJ1-5; possibly TRBD1 for D (5 bases). Trimming took 5 bases from V and 11 from J, leaving 19 bases between them. The CDR3 spans 14 residues. In germline, CDR1 is MNHEY, CDR2 SVGAGI.

The rearrangement uses TRBV5-6 and TRBJ1-1; no firm D call. This CDR3 contains 13 residues. V lost 3 bases and J 1 base, leaving 7 bases between the germline ends. Germline-derived CDR1 and CDR2 are SGHDT and YYEEEE. CDR3 region: CASSSTWNTEAFF. The CDR3 nucleotides are TGTGCCAGCAGCTCAACTTGGAACACTGAAGCTTTCTTT.

The V call is TRBV6-4, the J call TRBJ2-2; the match to TRBD1 covers 7 bases. The germline CDR1 and CDR2 sequences are MRHNA and SNTAGT. This CDR3 has 15 amino acids. V shed 3 bases and J 5 bases; nucleotides not matched to a gene: 6. The CDR3 coding sequence is TGTGCCAGCAGTGAAAATCCGGGACAGACCGGGGAGCTGTTTTTT. Its translation is CASSENPGQTGELFF.